Presented here are 27 T cell receptor beta chains from one specimen sequenced in a study of shared clonotypes between healthy human individuals. The protocol was immunoSEQ multiplex PCR, while the TCRdb copy is restricted to in-frame clones and leaves out a portion. The sample shows 230,000 or so clones, approximately 65% of them seen only once. The sequenced sample consisted of memory CD4+ T cells sorted from blood. Subset in this sample: CD45RA-negative fraction. Receptors originate from a man between 25 and 39 years old in good health.

J is TRBJ2-3 and V is TRBV7-2, with D perhaps matching TRBD1 or TRBD2 (5 bases each). Looked up from germline, CDR1 is SGHTA and CDR2 is FQGNSA. This CDR3 is built from 15 residues. Trimming left V 5 bases short and J 2 bases short, with 14 bases between. CDR3 in DNA: TGTGCCAGCAGCCCGGGACCCCACCCCACAGATACGCAGTATTTT. It yields the protein CASSPGPHPTDTQYF.

This clone was seen once. The genes are TRBV6-6 and TRBJ2-3, with 9 bases fitting TRBD2. The CDR3 consists of 15 residues. Per the germline V gene, CDR1 is MNHNY and CDR2 is SVGAGI (reference sequence). The junction had 8 bases not matched to a gene; V was cut back by 8 bases and J by 2 bases. The CDR3 sequence is CASRSSGTYTDTQYF. For the CDR3, the DNA is TGTGCCAGCCGTTCTAGCGGGACTTACACAGATACGCAGTATTTT.

This rearrangement joins TRBV28 to TRBJ1-5; 7 bases agree with TRBD1. The CDR3 consists of 15 residues. V shed 6 bases, J shed 9 bases, and the junction held 14 bases outside the gene matches. Looked up from germline, CDR1 is MDHEN and CDR2 is SYDVKM. DNA of the CDR3: TGTGCCAGCAGGGGAGACAGGGCCCCACGGGGGCCCCAGCATTTT. It encodes CASRGDRAPRGPQHF.

The chain combines TRBV2 with TRBJ1-5, with 8 bases matching TRBD1. Germline loops: CDR1 SNHLY, CDR2 FYNNEI. This CDR3 comprises 16 residues. Unmatched junction bases numbered 12, after V lost 7 bases and J lost 4 bases. The CDR3 here is CASTPQGAGGNQPQHF. CDR3 bases: TGTGCCAGCACCCCCCAGGGGGCGGGAGGTAATCAGCCCCAGCATTTT.

In regard to this clone: Possible read error: a much larger clone is one base away. Other DNA sequences from this sample encode an identical CDR3 as well. The V and J genes are TRBV11-2 and TRBJ2-1, with a weak D call TRBD2 (6 bases). The V gene lost 5 bases and the J gene lost 12 bases, with 20 bases spanning the gap. CDR3 length equals 14 residues. CDR1 and CDR2 (germline): SGHAT, FQNNGV. The CDR3 sequence: CASSRAGKGLGQFF. CDR3 coding DNA: TGTGCCAGCAGCCGCGCGGGAAAAGGACTTGGGCAGTTCTTC.

This clone has only a few counts. V usage is TRBV7-9 and J usage is TRBJ1-1; D is perhaps TRBD1 (5 bases). Per the germline V gene, CDR1 is SEHNR and CDR2 is FQNEAQ (reference sequence). V was clipped by 1 base and J by 6 bases, with 12 bases between them. The CDR3 length is 14 residues. This CDR3 reads CASSLGGVGAEAFF. The CDR3 DNA is TGTGCCAGCAGCTTAGGAGGGGTTGGGGCTGAAGCTTTCTTT.

The J gene is TRBJ1-5, the V gene TRBV19; 9 nucleotides align to TRBD1. The trim removed 8 bases at V and 9 bases at J, leaving 17 bases unmatched. The CDR3 totals 16 residues. The germline V gene encodes CDR1 LNHDA and CDR2 SQIVND (reference sequence). CDR3 DNA: TGTGCCAGTTCCTACAAAACCGGGACAGGGATAGGGCCCCAGCATTTT. Translation gives CASSYKTGTGIGPQHF.

The CDR3 sequence: CASSIVRGEQFF. In DNA form, the CDR3 reads TGTGCCAGTAGTATAGTTCGTGGTGAGCAGTTCTTC. The rearrangement links TRBV19 to TRBJ2-1, with D uncertain. The CDR3 consists of 12 residues. V was pared by 1 base and J by 9 bases, with 7 bases between. Looked up from germline, CDR1 is LNHDA and CDR2 is SQIVND (reference sequence).

The chain is built from TRBV6-1 and TRBJ1-1, with D uncertain. With 7 bases removed from V and 3 bases from J, the gap between germline ends came to 12 bases. Germline loops: CDR1 MNHNS, CDR2 SASEGT. The CDR3 spans 13 residues. CDR3 DNA: TGTGCCAGCACCCCGGGATGGGACACTGAAGCTTTCTTT. It codes for CASTPGWDTEAFF.

The CDR3 sequence is CASTPARGNTEAFF. The CDR3 DNA is TGTGCCAGCACTCCGGCCCGGGGGAACACTGAAGCTTTCTTT. This sequence joins TRBV6-5 and TRBJ1-1, with D hard to call. Trimming cost V 7 bases and J 1 base, with 13 bases left between them. Germline V CDR1 and CDR2: MNHEY, SVGAGI. CDR3 length equals 14 residues.

The V gene is TRBV9, the J gene TRBJ2-1, with D possibly being TRBD2 (6 bases). Trimming removed 5 bases from V and 10 bases from J, with 22 bases in between. Germline assignment: CDR1 SGDLS and CDR2 YYNGEE. The CDR3 has 15 amino acids. In nucleotides, the CDR3 is TGTGCCAGCAGGTCACCGGGACTTGGTGGAGAGGAGCAGTTCTTC. Translated, it gives CASRSPGLGGEEQFF.

This clone has more than one count but fewer than ten. V is TRBV4-3 and J is TRBJ2-1; 8 bases map to TRBD2. Trimming cost V 1 base and J 7 bases; bases outside gene matches: 12. The CDR3 is 17 amino acids. CDR1 and CDR2 from the germline V gene are LGHNA and YSLEER. The CDR3 protein is CASSQGDSREETNEQFF. DNA for the CDR3: TGCGCCAGCAGCCAAGGTGATTCGCGGGAGGAAACGAATGAGCAGTTCTTC.

The rearrangement links TRBV18 to TRBJ1-3; D ambiguous. The V and J ends lost 2 bases and 4 bases respectively, with 12 bases between them. Germline V CDR1 and CDR2: KGHSH, LQKENI. The CDR3 spans 15 residues. In DNA form, the CDR3 reads TGTGCCAGCTCACCAACCGAGCTGCGGGGAAACACCATATATTTT. Its protein is CASSPTELRGNTIYF. Full variable domain (rest looked up from reference TRBV18 and TRBJ1-3): NAGVMQNPRHLVRRRGQEARLRCSPMKGHSHVYWYRQLPEEGLKFMVYLQKENIIDESGMPKERFSAEFPKEGPSILRIQQVVRGDSAAYFCASSPTELRGNTIYFGEGSWLTVV.

V and J are TRBV28 and TRBJ2-1; 10 nucleotides align to TRBD1. The CDR3 sequence is 18 residues long. The trim removed 8 bases at V and 0 bases at J, leaving 13 bases unmatched. CDR1 is MDHEN and CDR2 is SYDVKM in the germline V gene. The CDR3 protein is CASFGDRGLGSSYNEQFF. CDR3 DNA: TGTGCCAGCTTCGGGGACAGGGGACTTGGGAGCTCCTACAATGAGCAGTTCTTC.

The rearrangement uses TRBV9 and TRBJ2-2, with 9 bases aligning to TRBD1. CDR1 and CDR2 (germline): SGDLS, YYNGEE. The CDR3 totals 15 residues. The junction had 2 bases not matched to a gene; V was cut back by 0 bases and J by 5 bases. The CDR3 spells CASSVDRGRTGELFF. CDR3 bases: TGTGCCAGCAGCGTAGACAGGGGGCGAACCGGGGAGCTGTTTTTT.

This clone was recorded once. The rearrangement joins TRBV28 to TRBJ2-7; no clear D. The CDR3 is 12 residues long. CDR1 MDHEN and CDR2 SYDVKM come from the germline V gene. Trimming took 6 bases from V and 3 from J, leaving 9 bases between them. CDR3 amino acids: CASSPQLYEQYF. In DNA, the CDR3 is TGTGCCAGCAGCCCTCAGCTCTACGAGCAGTACTTC.

This clone was picked up many times. The CDR3 spells CASRPAGVPYEQYF. For the CDR3, the DNA is TGTGCCAGCAGGCCAGCCGGGGTACCCTACGAGCAGTACTTC. The chain has TRBV2 and TRBJ2-7; D may be TRBD2 (5 bases). V gave up 6 bases and J gave up 2 bases, with 14 bases separating them. CDR3 size: 14 residues. Germline lookup yields CDR1 SNHLY and CDR2 FYNNEI.

The gene calls are TRBV28 and TRBJ2-7; D is possibly TRBD1 or TRBD2 (6 bases each). Trimming took off 6 bases at V and 2 bases at J, with 14 bases between the two ends. This CDR3 has 14 residues. Germline CDR1 MDHEN, CDR2 SYDVKM. The chain's CDR3 is CASRGEGGAYEQYF. DNA for the CDR3: TGTGCCAGCAGGGGTGAGGGGGGAGCCTACGAGCAGTACTTC.

Concerning this clone: This sample includes further DNA sequences coding for the same CDR3. This chain uses TRBV7-2 with TRBJ2-3; D unclear. The germline CDR1 and CDR2 sequences are SGHTA and FQGNSA. V lost 6 bases to trimming and J lost 2 bases, with 3 bases between them. The CDR3 loop spans 11 amino acids. The CDR3 reads CASSSTDTQYF. The CDR3 DNA is TGTGCCAGCAGTTCCACAGATACGCAGTATTTT. Drawing the rest from reference TRBV7-2 and TRBJ2-3, the complete variable domain is GAGVSQSPSNKVTEKGKDVELRCDPISGHTALYWYRQSLGQGLEFLIYFQGNSAPDKSGLPSDRFSAERTGGSVSTLTIQRTQQEDSAVYLCASSSTDTQYFGPGTRLTVL.

V is TRBV18 and J is TRBJ2-3, with TRBD2 as a possible D gene (5 bases). This CDR3 has 14 amino acids. The germline V gene has CDR1 KGHSH and CDR2 LQKENI. V lost 0 bases to trimming and J lost 5 bases, with 9 bases between them. CDR3 nucleotides: TGTGCCAGCTCACCACCTACTAGGGAAGATACGCAGTATTTT. Protein: CASSPPTREDTQYF.

Comments on this clone: This sequence may be a read error, since a much larger clone differs from it by one base. The CDR3 loop reads CASSSYQETQYF. CDR3 bases: TGTGCCAGCAGCTCGTACCAAGAGACCCAGTACTTC. The chain recombines TRBV5-5 with TRBJ2-5, with unresolved D. With 3 bases removed from V and 0 bases from J, the gap between germline ends came to 3 bases. This CDR3 is built from 12 residues. In germline, CDR1 is SGHKS, CDR2 YYEKEE (reference sequence). The variable domain in full, with the rest retrieved from reference TRBV5-5 and TRBJ2-5, is DAGVTQSPTHLIKTRGQQVTLRCSPISGHKSVSWYQQVLGQGPQFIFQYYEKEERGRGNFPDRFSARQFPNYSSELNVNALLLGDSALYLCASSSYQETQYFGPGTRLLVL.

The rearrangement links TRBV12-5 to TRBJ2-2; 8 nucleotides agree with TRBD2. CDR1 is LGHNT, CDR2 FRNRAP, per germline. The CDR3 spans 14 residues. The junction had 1 base not matched to a gene; V was cut back by 4 bases and J by 3 bases. The CDR3 nucleotides read TGTGCTAGTGGTTATAGCGGGGACACCGGGGAGCTGTTTTTT. It specifies CASGYSGDTGELFF.

This clone was observed a handful of times. This chain joins TRBV6-1 and TRBJ1-1; no clear D gene. Germline assignment: CDR1 MNHNS and CDR2 SASEGT. CDR3 size: 13 residues. V was pared by 8 bases and J by 3 bases, with 13 bases between. The CDR3 reads CASARVWDTEAFF. CDR3 bases: TGTGCCAGCGCGAGGGTTTGGGACACTGAAGCTTTCTTT.

This chain joins TRBV6-1 and TRBJ2-3; 8 bases match TRBD1. The length of the CDR3 is 15 residues. V gave up 8 bases and J gave up 2 bases; unmatched junction bases: 9. CDR1 and CDR2 (germline): MNHNS, SASEGT. CDR3 sequence reads: CASENPTGATDTQYF. The CDR3 DNA reads TGTGCCAGCGAGAACCCGACAGGGGCCACAGATACGCAGTATTTT.

This chain joins TRBV5-1 and TRBJ2-7; D remains unclear. CDR1 is SGHRS and CDR2 is YFSETQ in the germline V gene. The CDR3 loop spans 14 amino acids. With 5 bases removed from V and 2 bases from J, the gap between germline ends came to 14 bases. This CDR3 is CASRSSQAAYEQYF. CDR3 bases: TGCGCCAGCAGGTCTTCCCAGGCTGCCTACGAGCAGTACTTC.

This clone was seen a few times. The chain employs TRBV18 and TRBJ2-7; 9 bases line up with TRBD1. The V and J ends lost 5 bases and 2 bases, in that order; junction bases with no gene match: 7. CDR1 KGHSH and CDR2 LQKENI come from the germline V gene. CDR3 length: 15 residues. CDR3 nucleotide sequence: TGTGCCAGCTCAGTGACAGGGGGAAACGCCTACGAGCAGTACTTC. Its protein product is CASSVTGGNAYEQYF.

The chain has TRBV11-2 and TRBJ2-5; 16 positions agree with TRBD2. The J segment lost 3 bases and the V segment lost 4 bases, leaving 5 bases of the junction unmatched. Germline CDR1 reads SGHAT; CDR2 reads FQNNGV. This CDR3 is built from 17 residues. The CDR3 coding sequence is TGTGCCAGCAGCTCCGGGACTAGCGGGAGGGGGGAAGAGACCCAGTACTTC. This encodes CASSSGTSGRGEETQYF.